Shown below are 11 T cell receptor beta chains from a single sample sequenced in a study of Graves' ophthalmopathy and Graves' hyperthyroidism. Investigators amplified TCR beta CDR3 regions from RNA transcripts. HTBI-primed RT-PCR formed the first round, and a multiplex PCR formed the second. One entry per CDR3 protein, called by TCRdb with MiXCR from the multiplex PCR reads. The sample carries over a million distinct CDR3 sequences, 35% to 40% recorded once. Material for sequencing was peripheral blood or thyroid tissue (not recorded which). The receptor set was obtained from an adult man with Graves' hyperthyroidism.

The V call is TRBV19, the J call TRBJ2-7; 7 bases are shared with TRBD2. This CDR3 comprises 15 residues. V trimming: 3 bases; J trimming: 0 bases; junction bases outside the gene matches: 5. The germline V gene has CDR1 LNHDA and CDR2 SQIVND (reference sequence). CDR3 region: CASSIGAGSSYEQYF. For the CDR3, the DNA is TGTGCCAGTAGTATTGGAGCGGGGAGCTCCTACGAGCAGTACTTC.

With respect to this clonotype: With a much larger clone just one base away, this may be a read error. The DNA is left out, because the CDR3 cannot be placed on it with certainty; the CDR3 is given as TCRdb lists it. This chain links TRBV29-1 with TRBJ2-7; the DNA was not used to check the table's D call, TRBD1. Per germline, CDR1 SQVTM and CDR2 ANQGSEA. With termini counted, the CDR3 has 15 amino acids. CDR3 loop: CSVEVGTGSSDEQHF.

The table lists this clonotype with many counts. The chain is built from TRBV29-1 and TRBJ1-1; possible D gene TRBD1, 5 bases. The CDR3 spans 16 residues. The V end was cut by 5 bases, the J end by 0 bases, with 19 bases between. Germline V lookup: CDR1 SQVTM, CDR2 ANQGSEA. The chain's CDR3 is CSVPPAPTEMNTEAFF. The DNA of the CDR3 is TGCAGCGTTCCACCTGCTCCGACAGAAATGAACACTGAAGCTTTCTTT.

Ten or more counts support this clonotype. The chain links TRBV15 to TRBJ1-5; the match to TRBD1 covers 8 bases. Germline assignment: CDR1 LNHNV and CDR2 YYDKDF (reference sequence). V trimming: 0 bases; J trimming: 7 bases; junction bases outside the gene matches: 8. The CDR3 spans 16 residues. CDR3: CATSRDWDRTTQPQHF. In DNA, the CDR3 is TGTGCCACCAGCAGAGATTGGGACAGGACAACCCAGCCCCAGCATTTT.

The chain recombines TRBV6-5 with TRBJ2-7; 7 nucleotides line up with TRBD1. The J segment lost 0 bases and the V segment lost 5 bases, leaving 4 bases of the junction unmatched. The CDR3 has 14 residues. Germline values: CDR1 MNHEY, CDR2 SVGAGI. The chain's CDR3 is CASSQDRFSYEQYF. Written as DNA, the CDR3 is TGTGCCAGCAGTCAGGACAGGTTCTCCTACGAGCAGTACTTC.

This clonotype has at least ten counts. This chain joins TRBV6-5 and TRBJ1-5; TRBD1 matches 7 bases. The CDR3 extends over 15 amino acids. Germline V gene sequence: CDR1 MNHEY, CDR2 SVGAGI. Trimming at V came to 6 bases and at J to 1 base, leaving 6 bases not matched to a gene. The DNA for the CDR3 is TGTGCCAGCAGACAAGGGACAGAGAGCAATCAGCCCCAGCATTTT. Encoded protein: CASRQGTESNQPQHF.

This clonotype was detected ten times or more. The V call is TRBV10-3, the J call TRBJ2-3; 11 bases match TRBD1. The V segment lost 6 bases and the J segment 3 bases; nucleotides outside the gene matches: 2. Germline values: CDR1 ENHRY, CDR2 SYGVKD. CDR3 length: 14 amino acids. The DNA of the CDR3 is TGTGCCATCAGGGGGACAGGGGGAACAGATACGCAGTATTTT. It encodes CAIRGTGGTDTQYF.

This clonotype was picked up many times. The CDR3 DNA follows: TGCAGCGTCGGATGGGACAGCAACTATGGCTACACCTTC. It yields the protein CSVGWDSNYGYTF. The V and J genes are TRBV29-1 and TRBJ1-2; 7 nucleotides line up with TRBD1. The CDR3 runs to 13 residues. Germline values: CDR1 SQVTM, CDR2 ANQGSEA. V trimming: 6 bases; J trimming: 2 bases; junction bases outside the gene matches: 6.

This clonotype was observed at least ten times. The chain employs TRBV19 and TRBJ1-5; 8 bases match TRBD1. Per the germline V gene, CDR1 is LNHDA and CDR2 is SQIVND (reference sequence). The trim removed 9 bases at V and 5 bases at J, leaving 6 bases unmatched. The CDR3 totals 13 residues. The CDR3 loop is CASHRGGHQPQHF. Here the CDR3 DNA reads TGTGCCAGCCACAGGGGGGGGCATCAGCCCCAGCATTTT.

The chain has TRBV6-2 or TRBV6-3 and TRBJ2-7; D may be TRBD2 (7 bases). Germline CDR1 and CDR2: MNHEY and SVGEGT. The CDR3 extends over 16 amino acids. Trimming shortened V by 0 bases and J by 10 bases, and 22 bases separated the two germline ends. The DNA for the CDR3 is TGTGCCAGCAGTTACTCGAGTCCGCGACGGGGGGCCAATCAGTACTTC. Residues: CASSYSSPRRGANQYF.

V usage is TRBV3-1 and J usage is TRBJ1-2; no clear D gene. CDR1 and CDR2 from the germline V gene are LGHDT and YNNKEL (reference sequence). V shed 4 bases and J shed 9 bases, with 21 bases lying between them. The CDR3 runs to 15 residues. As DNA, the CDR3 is TGTGCCAGCAGCCCCTCAGTTACGCCCGCGCCGCGCTACACCTTC. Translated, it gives CASSPSVTPAPRYTF.